These 32 T cell receptor beta chains were all obtained from the same sample, sequenced in a study of blood T cell repertoires in COVID-19. Assay used: immunoSEQ multiplex PCR; TCRdb lists only in-frame clones, some missing. The sample lists about 73,000 clones; over 70% were seen once. Sequenced input: peripheral blood. Receptors were obtained from a man between 45 and 60 years old with active COVID-19.

The CDR3 protein is CASSYDRAYEQYF. The CDR3 region has the DNA TGTGCCAGCAGTTACGACAGGGCCTACGAGCAGTACTTC. The chain couples TRBV6-5 to TRBJ2-7; 7 bases are a match to TRBD1. CDR3 length: 13 amino acids. CDR1 is MNHEY and CDR2 is SVGAGI in the germline V gene. V was pared by 2 bases and J by 2 bases, with 0 bases of the junction left unmatched.

The J gene is TRBJ1-2, the V gene TRBV4-1, with 8 bases matching TRBD1. The CDR3 totals 16 residues. Trimming took 0 bases from V and 7 from J; bases not matched to a gene: 10. In germline, CDR1 is MGHRA, CDR2 YSYEKL. Here the CDR3 DNA reads TGCGCCAGCAGCCAAGAAGGGCTTACAGGGGGAGGTGGCTACACCTTC. Its protein is CASSQEGLTGGGGYTF.

In DNA form, the CDR3 reads TGTGCCAGCACGTACACCACATCAGGAGATACGCAGTATTTT. Its translation: CASTYTTSGDTQYF. This chain links TRBV6-5 with TRBJ2-3; D is undetermined. V lost 7 bases and J lost 5, with 16 bases in between. This CDR3 contains 14 residues. Germline CDR1 and CDR2: MNHEY and SVGAGI.

This chain connects TRBV10-3 to TRBJ1-2, with 8 positions matching TRBD1. The V gene's germline CDR1 is ENHRY and CDR2 SYGVKD. Trimming removed 10 bases from V and 4 bases from J; junction bases left unmatched: 11. CDR3 length: 14 residues. The CDR3 DNA reads as TGTGCCACCTGGCCGGGACAGGCCCCCTATGGCTACACCTTC. The encoded protein is CATWPGQAPYGYTF.

This chain links TRBV7-2 with TRBJ2-5; the match to TRBD2 covers 7 bases. This CDR3 contains 16 residues. The trim removed 2 bases at V and 1 base at J, leaving 7 bases unmatched. In germline, CDR1 is SGHTA, CDR2 FQGNSA. CDR3 in amino acids: CASSLSAGDTQETQYF. The CDR3 DNA reads TGTGCCAGCAGCTTATCTGCGGGAGACACCCAAGAGACCCAGTACTTC.

There are a few counts of this clone. The chain couples TRBV25-1 to TRBJ2-7, with TRBD2 identical over 14 bases. The CDR3 consists of 13 residues. Germline V gives CDR1 MGHDK, CDR2 SYGVNS. With V trimmed by 6 bases and J by 9 bases, 4 bases remained unmatched. The CDR3 is CASRGTSGSWQYF. The CDR3 DNA sequence: TGTGCCAGCAGAGGGACTAGCGGGAGCTGGCAGTACTTC.

The table lists this clone with a few counts. The chain employs TRBV27 and TRBJ1-5; 12 bases are shared with TRBD1. This CDR3 contains 19 residues. Germline CDR1 is MNHEY and CDR2 is SMNVEV (reference sequence). With 6 bases clipped from V and 7 bases from J, the junction kept 19 bases outside the gene matches. In DNA form, the CDR3 reads TGTGCCAGCAGATCGACCGGGACAGGGGGCATGGCCGTCGGACAGCCCCAGCATTTT. Its translation is CASRSTGTGGMAVGQPQHF.

CDR3 amino acids: CASSRVAGGESYNEQFF. For the CDR3, the DNA is TGCGCCAGCAGCCGCGTAGCGGGAGGGGAGTCCTACAATGAGCAGTTCTTC. The rearrangement joins TRBV5-1 to TRBJ2-1; 11 bases agree with TRBD2. V trimming: 4 bases; J trimming: 1 base; junction bases outside the gene matches: 7. Looked up from germline, CDR1 is SGHRS and CDR2 is YFSETQ. This CDR3 comprises 17 residues.

The chain recombines TRBV10-3 with TRBJ2-3, with a possible D match to TRBD2 (6 bases). V was trimmed by 4 bases and J by 0 bases, leaving 20 bases between them. The CDR3 has 18 residues. Germline V lookup: CDR1 ENHRY, CDR2 SYGVKD. For the CDR3, the DNA is TGTGCCATCAGTGGGGAGGAGGGCAGGGCAGTCAGCACAGATACGCAGTATTTT. It yields the protein CAISGEEGRAVSTDTQYF.

The chain links TRBV11-2 to TRBJ2-4; 9 bases line up with TRBD2. Germline CDR1 reads SGHAT; CDR2 reads FQNNGV. J lost 6 bases, V lost 5 bases, and 11 bases had no gene match. This CDR3 has 16 residues. The CDR3 DNA is TGTGCCAGCAGCGTACAGCGGGGGGTCCCGGGAAACATTCAGTACTTC. Its translation is CASSVQRGVPGNIQYF.

V gene TRBV28 combines with J gene TRBJ2-1, with 11 bases identical to TRBD2. This CDR3 has 15 residues. V shed 6 bases and J 6 bases; nucleotides not matched to a gene: 7. CDR1 MDHEN and CDR2 SYDVKM come from the germline V gene. Here the CDR3 reads CASRTLAGGSNEQFF. CDR3 nucleotides: TGTGCCAGCAGGACCCTAGCGGGAGGTTCCAATGAGCAGTTCTTC.

The chain combines TRBV20-1 with TRBJ2-3; D is ambiguous. V gave up 3 bases and J gave up 0 bases, with 13 bases separating them. The germline V gene has CDR1 DFQATT and CDR2 SNEGSKA (reference sequence). The CDR3 is 15 amino acids. The CDR3 loop reads CSASHGLTSTDTQYF. CDR3 nucleotides: TGCAGTGCTAGTCACGGGTTGACTAGCACAGATACGCAGTATTTT.

The chain is built from TRBV7-9 and TRBJ2-1; possibly TRBD2 for D (7 bases). Trimming pared 3 bases from V and 7 bases from J, leaving 13 bases between. CDR1 SEHNR and CDR2 FQNEAQ come from the germline V gene (reference sequence). The CDR3 is made up of 14 amino acids. CDR3 protein: CASSLAGALNEQFF. The CDR3 region has the DNA TGTGCCAGCAGCTTGGCGGGGGCCTTAAATGAGCAGTTCTTC.

The V and J genes are TRBV5-1 and TRBJ2-5; D gene uncertain. V gave up 4 bases and J gave up 5 bases, with 6 bases separating them. CDR3 length: 11 residues. CDR1 and CDR2 from the germline V gene are SGHRS and YFSETQ. In nucleotides, the CDR3 is TGCGCCAGCAGCATAGAGGAGACCCAGTACTTC. It is translated as CASSIEETQYF.

This clone was seen once. The V call is TRBV6-5, the J call TRBJ1-2, with TRBD1 matching 10 bases. CDR3 size: 16 residues. V lost 1 base and J lost 4; bases outside the gene matches: 6. CDR1 and CDR2 (germline): MNHEY, SVGAGI. This CDR3 is CASSYFWTGGGYGYTF. The CDR3 DNA sequence: TGTGCCAGCAGTTACTTTTGGACAGGGGGTGGCTATGGCTACACCTTC.

This rearrangement joins TRBV5-6 to TRBJ1-5; no clear D gene. Germline CDR1 reads SGHDT; CDR2 reads YYEEEE. V was cut by 1 base and J by 6 bases, with 11 bases left in between. The CDR3 consists of 14 residues. CDR3 protein: CASSLPRVFQPQHF. The DNA for the CDR3 is TGTGCCAGCAGCTTGCCCCGGGTATTTCAGCCCCAGCATTTT.

The gene calls are TRBV6-2 or TRBV6-3 and TRBJ2-1; D unclear. The CDR3 runs 16 residues. Germline V gene data show CDR1 as MNHEY and CDR2 as SVGEGT. V was trimmed by 5 bases and J by 0 bases, leaving 14 bases between them. The CDR3 bases are TGTGCCAGCAGTCCCCCTACCTCGAGCTCCTACAATGAGCAGTTCTTC. This codes for CASSPPTSSSYNEQFF.

The chain joins TRBV19 to TRBJ2-1, with D possibly being TRBD2 (5 bases). V lost 5 bases and J lost 0, with 17 bases in between. Germline V lookup: CDR1 LNHDA, CDR2 SQIVND (reference sequence). The CDR3 is made up of 17 amino acids. The CDR3 region is CASSFPEAGSSYNEQFF. The CDR3 DNA follows: TGTGCCAGTAGTTTCCCGGAGGCGGGTAGCTCCTACAATGAGCAGTTCTTC.

The chain is built from TRBV10-3 and TRBJ1-3; D is undetermined. The V gene lost 3 bases and the J gene lost 0 bases, with 9 bases spanning the gap. There are 15 residues in the CDR3. Germline assignment: CDR1 ENHRY and CDR2 SYGVKD. The DNA of the CDR3 is TGTGCCATCAGTGAAGGCGGGAGCTCTGGAAACACCATATATTTT. Translating gives CAISEGGSSGNTIYF.

The chain carries TRBV7-8 and TRBJ2-7; the D gene is possibly TRBD2 (5 bases). V lost 1 base and J lost 4, with 14 bases in between. This CDR3 comprises 15 residues. Germline lookup yields CDR1 SGHVS and CDR2 FQNEAQ. As DNA, the CDR3 is TGTGCCAGCAGCTTAGGGCGAGGGCAGCCATACGAGCAGTACTTC. It specifies CASSLGRGQPYEQYF.

The genes are TRBV7-9 and TRBJ2-3, with unresolved D. V gave up 4 bases and J gave up 1 base, with 6 bases separating them. The CDR3 extends over 13 amino acids. Germline CDR1 SEHNR, CDR2 FQNEAQ (reference sequence). CDR3 in amino acids: CASSSTGTDTQYF. In DNA form, the CDR3 reads TGTGCCAGCAGCTCGACTGGCACAGATACGCAGTATTTT. The full variable domain, completed using reference TRBV7-9 and TRBJ2-3, is DTGVSQNPRHKITKRGQNVTFRCDPISEHNRLYWYRQTLGQGPEFLTYFQNEAQLEKSRLLSDRFSAERPKGSFSTLEIQRTEQGDSAMYLCASSSTGTDTQYFGPGTRLTVL.

The chain uses TRBV7-2 and TRBJ2-7, with TRBD2 identical over 9 bases. V lost 1 base and J lost 3; bases outside the gene matches: 7. CDR3 length equals 16 residues. Germline V lookup: CDR1 SGHTA, CDR2 FQGNSA. The CDR3 DNA sequence: TGTGCCAGCAGCTTAGGCCCTCCGCGGGAGGGCTACGAGCAGTACTTC. It yields the protein CASSLGPPREGYEQYF.

This sequence joins TRBV5-5 and TRBJ1-1; no clear D. The germline gives CDR1 SGHKS, CDR2 YYEKEE (reference sequence). The CDR3 extends over 14 amino acids. V lost 0 bases and J 1 base, leaving 7 bases between the germline ends. The CDR3 DNA reads as TGTGCCAGCAGCTTGGCCGCGGGGAACACTGAAGCTTTCTTT. Translated, it gives CASSLAAGNTEAFF. Using reference TRBV5-5 and TRBJ1-1 for the parts outside the CDR3, the full variable domain is DAGVTQSPTHLIKTRGQQVTLRCSPISGHKSVSWYQQVLGQGPQFIFQYYEKEERGRGNFPDRFSARQFPNYSSELNVNALLLGDSALYLCASSLAAGNTEAFFGQGTRLTVV.

The CDR3 DNA sequence: TGTGCCAGCCCCACGGGGTGGTATGGAAACACCATATATTTT. This encodes CASPTGWYGNTIYF. The chain has TRBV19 and TRBJ1-3; no clear D gene. The CDR3 extends over 14 amino acids. Germline V CDR1 and CDR2: LNHDA, SQIVND (reference sequence). Between the trimmed V and J ends, which lost 9 bases and 3 bases, there was a span of 15 bases. Full variable domain (outside the CDR3, taken from reference TRBV19 and TRBJ1-3): DGGITQSPKYLFRKEGQNVTLSCEQNLNHDAMYWYRQDPGQGLRLIYYSQIVNDFQKGDIAEGYSVSREKKESFPLTVTSAQKNPTAFYLCASPTGWYGNTIYFGEGSWLTVV.

This chain links TRBV5-4 with TRBJ2-1; 7 bases map to TRBD1. V shed 4 bases and J 8 bases; nucleotides not matched to a gene: 12. Per germline, CDR1 SGHNT and CDR2 YYREEE (reference sequence). CDR3 length: 15 amino acids. In DNA form, the CDR3 reads TGTGCCAGCAGCCCTGACAGGGTAAAAGTCTATGAGCAGTTCTTC. Protein sequence: CASSPDRVKVYEQFF. Using reference TRBV5-4 and TRBJ2-1 for the parts outside the CDR3, the full variable domain is ETGVTQSPTHLIKTRGQQVTLRCSSQSGHNTVSWYQQALGQGPQFIFQYYREEENGRGNFPPRFSGLQFPNYSSELNVNALELDDSALYLCASSPDRVKVYEQFFGPGTRLTVL.

DNA of the CDR3: TGTGCCGCTGGCCGGGGAGGAGGGAACTATGGCTACACCTTC. Translation gives CAAGRGGGNYGYTF. The chain recombines TRBV28 with TRBJ1-2, with D hard to call. Germline-derived CDR1 and CDR2 are MDHEN and SYDVKM. Between the trimmed V and J ends, which lost 11 bases and 2 bases, there was a span of 18 bases. This CDR3 has 14 residues.

Here the CDR3 DNA reads TGTGCCACCCAGACTAGCGGGGGGAGCACAGATACGCAGTATTTT. Protein product: CATQTSGGSTDTQYF. The chain recombines TRBV19 with TRBJ2-3; TRBD2 matches at 13 bases. From germline, CDR1 is LNHDA and CDR2 SQIVND (reference sequence). The CDR3 extends over 15 amino acids. The junction had 4 bases not matched to a gene; V was cut back by 10 bases and J by 0 bases.

The J gene is TRBJ2-5, the V gene TRBV24-1; no clear D. Germline V gene lookup returns CDR1 KGHDR and CDR2 SFDVKD. The V and J ends lost 0 bases and 5 bases respectively, with 6 bases between them. CDR3 length: 13 residues. CDR3 sequence reads: CATSDLDEETQYF. CDR3 DNA: TGTGCCACCAGTGATTTGGATGAGGAGACCCAGTACTTC.

The chain has TRBV24-1 and TRBJ2-1; D not resolved. This CDR3 spans 15 amino acids. The V gene's germline CDR1 is KGHDR and CDR2 SFDVKD. The V end was cut by 5 bases, the J end by 2 bases, with 12 bases between. CDR3 DNA sequence: TGTGCCACCAGTGGATCCGGAGATCCCTACAATGAGCAGTTCTTC. This translates into CATSGSGDPYNEQFF.

CDR3 region: CASSPPNSNYGYTF. The CDR3 region has the DNA TGTGCCAGCTCACCACCCAACAGCAACTATGGCTACACCTTC. The rearrangement uses TRBV18 and TRBJ1-2; D not resolved. The ends were cut back, 0 bases at V and 2 bases at J, with 7 bases in the middle. This CDR3 has 14 residues. The germline gives CDR1 KGHSH, CDR2 LQKENI. Full variable domain (outside the CDR3, taken from reference TRBV18 and TRBJ1-2): NAGVMQNPRHLVRRRGQEARLRCSPMKGHSHVYWYRQLPEEGLKFMVYLQKENIIDESGMPKERFSAEFPKEGPSILRIQQVVRGDSAAYFCASSPPNSNYGYTFGSGTRLTVV.

The rearrangement joins TRBV7-3 to TRBJ2-1; 7 positions match TRBD1. From germline, CDR1 is SGHTA and CDR2 FQGTGA. V trimming: 4 bases; J trimming: 0 bases; junction bases outside the gene matches: 3. This CDR3 has 15 residues. Written as DNA, the CDR3 is TGTGCCAGCAGCTCCGACAGGGCCTCCTACAATGAGCAGTTCTTC. This sequence encodes CASSSDRASYNEQFF.

This clone turned up a few times. This sequence joins TRBV3-1 (or the pseudogene TRBV3-2) and TRBJ2-1, with 7 bases identical to TRBD1. V shed 7 bases and J 0 bases; nucleotides not matched to a gene: 9. This CDR3 comprises 16 residues. From germline, CDR1 is LGHDT and CDR2 YNNKEL (reference sequence). DNA for the CDR3: TGTGCCAGCACCTTAACAGGGGCCAGCTCCTACAATGAGCAGTTCTTC. Encoded protein: CASTLTGASSYNEQFF.